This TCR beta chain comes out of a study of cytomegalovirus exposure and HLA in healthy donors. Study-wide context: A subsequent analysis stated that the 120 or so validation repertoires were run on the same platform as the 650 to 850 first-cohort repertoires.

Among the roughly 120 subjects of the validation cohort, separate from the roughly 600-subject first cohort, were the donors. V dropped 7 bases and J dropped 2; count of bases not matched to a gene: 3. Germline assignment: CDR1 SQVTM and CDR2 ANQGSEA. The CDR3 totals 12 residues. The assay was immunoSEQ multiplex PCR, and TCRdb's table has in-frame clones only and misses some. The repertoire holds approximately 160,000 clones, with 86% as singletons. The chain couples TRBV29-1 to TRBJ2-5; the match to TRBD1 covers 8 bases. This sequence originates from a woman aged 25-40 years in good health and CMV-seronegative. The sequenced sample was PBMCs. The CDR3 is CSARTGQETQYF. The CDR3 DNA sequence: TGCAGCGCGAGGACAGGGCAAGAGACCCAGTACTTC.